The T cell receptor beta chain described here comes from a study of cytomegalovirus exposure and HLA in healthy donors. General study findings and limits: Data from an earlier analysis indicated that most TCR beta V segments were productive either about 87% or about 30% of the time.

PCR used 60 Vbeta primers and 13 Jbeta primers. Only in-frame clones appear in the TCRdb table, and some are missing; sequencing was by immunoSEQ multiplex PCR. The data contain under 150,000 clones, 55% to 75% of them singletons. Points on this clone: Antigen unknown.

Sequenced input: PBMCs. This clonotype was sampled from a man aged 25-45 years in good health and CMV-seropositive.

The CDR3 spells CASSVTLSSYNEQFF. For the CDR3, the DNA is TGTGCCAGCAGTGTTACTTTAAGCTCCTACAATGAGCAGTTCTTC. V and J are TRBV6-1 and TRBJ2-1; D remains ambiguous. The V and J ends lost 4 bases and 0 bases respectively, with 10 bases between them. From germline, CDR1 is MNHNS and CDR2 SASEGT. The CDR3 has 15 amino acids.